Detailed here is one T cell receptor beta chain. What it binds is unknown. A far larger clone differs by one base, so this is likely a read error. The data were produced by immunoSEQ multiplex PCR, yet TCRdb's version contains in-frame clones alone and is incomplete. Of about 1,700 clones listed, approximately 23% are singletons. This sample was included in a study of T cells in narcolepsy. The V end was cut by 6 bases, the J end by 4 bases, with 18 bases between. This CDR3 is 14 amino acids long. Per the germline V gene, CDR1 is SQVTM and CDR2 is ANQGSEA. This chain links TRBV29-1 with TRBJ1-1; the D is unclear. The TCR was taken from a human donor with narcolepsy. Sample: cultured CD4+ T cells from cerebrospinal fluid. The CDR3: CSVLIGPGVTEAFF. For the CDR3, the DNA is TGCAGCGTCCTGATTGGCCCCGGGGTCACTGAAGCTTTCTTT.